This T cell receptor beta chain is drawn from a study of breast tumors, draining lymph nodes, adjacent tissues. Breast cancer patients provided tissue from their axillary draining lymph nodes. Study results and caveats: That most tumor T cells come from lymph nodes remained unproven. Luminal-like breast cancer showed significantly greater tumor-nontumor repertoire similarity than basal-like breast cancer did.

This clonotype was counted many times. Antigen: not known. Germline V gene data show CDR1 as SGHRS and CDR2 as YFSETQ. The CDR3 loop spans 14 amino acids. The germline V and J ends were trimmed by 0 bases and 3 bases, with 7 bases remaining between them. MiXCR was run by TCRdb on the multiplex PCR reads, yielding one entry per CDR3 protein. This sample has about 140,000 distinct CDR3 sequences; less than 35% occur once, and the top ten carry 2.3%. The clonotype was recovered from a female donor with breast cancer. Some clones in this sample may be carry-over from other donors' samples. The sequencing sample was made of axillary lymph node tissue. The chain employs TRBV5-1 and TRBJ1-3, with D possibly TRBD1 on 5 matching bases. The CDR3 DNA is TGCGCCAGCAGCTTGGCAGGGATTGGAAACACCATATATTTT. Its protein product is CASSLAGIGNTIYF.